This TCR beta chain was recovered during a study of blood T cell repertoires in COVID-19. Study as a whole: Spain, Italy and the United States supplied samples that represented acute and convalescent COVID-19. PBMCs, B-cell-depleted T cells, or T cells were the source of the cDNA or gDNA that made up the material.

Trimming removed 1 base from V and 0 bases from J, with 9 bases in between. Per germline, CDR1 SGHTA and CDR2 FQGNSA. The CDR3 runs to 16 residues. The authors' processing: The assay estimated nucleated cells by amplifying reference gene primers. Assay used: immunoSEQ multiplex PCR; TCRdb lists only in-frame clones, some missing. V and J calls and clone size are those listed in that table; D and trimming were worked out from the DNA. The top ten clones hold 18% of a sample with some 21,000 clones, 80% to 90% of them seen once. The specimen sequenced was peripheral blood. V and J are TRBV7-2 and TRBJ2-2; possible D gene TRBD2, 5 bases. This TCR came from a man aged 70 or older with active COVID-19. Here the CDR3 DNA reads TGTGCCAGCAGCTTAGTTGGAGGAGCGAACACCGGGGAGCTGTTTTTT. It yields the protein CASSLVGGANTGELFF. Looking up the rest from reference TRBV7-2 and TRBJ2-2 gives the full variable domain: GAGVSQSPSNKVTEKGKDVELRCDPISGHTALYWYRQSLGQGLEFLIYFQGNSAPDKSGLPSDRFSAERTGGSVSTLTIQRTQQEDSAVYLCASSLVGGANTGELFFGEGSRLTVL.